The clone carrying this T cell receptor beta chain was observed a single time. The source of the sample is a study of blood T cell repertoires in COVID-19. Study at large: From the United States, Italy and Spain came samples of acute and convalescent COVID-19.

Original processing notes: Reference gene primers were amplified, and this amplification served to estimate nucleated cell counts. The table came from immunoSEQ multiplex PCR; TCRdb's copy has only in-frame clones and leaves some out. V, J and clone size reflect that table, while D and trimming were determined from the DNA. The table records around 310,000 clones, 75% to 95% of them present only once. In germline, CDR1 is SGHDN, CDR2 FVKESK. This CDR3 comprises 13 residues. Between the trimmed V and J ends, which lost 3 bases and 1 base, there was a span of 6 bases. The chain employs TRBV14 and TRBJ1-1; the D is unclear. The specimen was peripheral blood. The source of this sequence is a woman aged 25 to 45 with COVID-19, enrolled during active disease. CDR3 sequence (DNA): TGTGCCAGCAGCCAGGGCAGGAACACTGAAGCTTTCTTT. It is translated as CASSQGRNTEAFF.